This T cell receptor beta chain was sequenced for a study of chemoradiotherapy in HPV16-positive cancers. Generated by immunoSEQ multiplex PCR, the TCRdb table keeps only in-frame clones and is missing some. The table shows some 30,000 clones, with roughly nine tenths occurring only once. The germline V and J ends were trimmed by 0 bases and 0 bases, with 9 bases remaining between them. The CDR3 is 16 residues long. The germline V gene has CDR1 LGHNA and CDR2 YNFKEQ. The specimen was blood, collected from a patient who underwent chemoradiotherapy. This clonotype originated in a human donor with HPV-associated anogenital cancer. V is TRBV4-2 and J is TRBJ2-1; D is possibly TRBD1 (6 bases). CDR3 sequence (DNA): TGTGCCAGCAGCCAAGAAGGGGGAAGCTCCTACAATGAGCAGTTCTTC. Residues: CASSQEGGSSYNEQFF.